In this sample, the clone carrying this T cell receptor (beta chain) turned up a few times. One end of the junction fails to match germline, which may point to a read error. The data were obtained in a study of regulatory T cells in long-lasting Graves disease. Indicated time point: newly diagnosed GD, antithyroid drugs for less than 3 months. PBMC RNA served as the TCR library source. The CDR3 covers 16 residues. CDR1 is MNHNS and CDR2 is SASEGT in the germline V gene. Relying on iRepertoire HTBI primers and Arm-PCR of CDR3 regions, the team built TCR beta libraries. TCRdb reprocessed the multiplex PCR reads with MiXCR, giving one entry per CDR3 protein. This table has roughly 400,000 distinct CDR3 sequences, around 15% appearing once. In addition, the sample was reused for a study of T cells in Graves' hyperthyroidism and ophthalmopathy.

The TCR was taken from a young woman with Graves disease. Sequencing was performed on peripheral blood mononuclear cells (PBMCs), taken at new diagnosis, from a patient treated with antithyroid drugs. The chain has TRBV6-1 and TRBJ2-6; the D gene is possibly TRBD2 (6 bases). In DNA form, the CDR3 reads TGTGCCAGCAGTCCGGGACTCTCCTCTGCGGCCAACGTCCTGACTTTC. It encodes CASSPGLSSAANVLTF.